This record covers a single T cell receptor (beta chain). Other DNA sequences in the same sample also yield this CDR3. This sample was included in a study of shared clonotypes between healthy human individuals. Over several immunoSEQ plates, each subset's genomic DNA was distributed in even portions. The method was immunoSEQ multiplex PCR; TCRdb's version includes in-frame clones alone and lacks a portion of them. The table shows some 2,500,000 clones, with roughly 93% occurring only once. The CDR3 has 15 amino acids. V was pared by 0 bases and J by 10 bases, with 6 bases of the junction left unmatched. CDR1 is MNHEY, CDR2 SVGAGI, per germline.

V usage is TRBV6-5 and J usage is TRBJ2-1; 10 positions match TRBD2. Sequences were obtained from naive CD4+ T cells from PBMCs. Subset: CD45RA+ positively selected. The receptor was isolated from a man aged 18 to 30 in good health. Some clones in this sample may be carry-over from other donors' samples. CDR3 residues: CASSYSSGRANEQFF. DNA for the CDR3: TGTGCCAGCAGTTACTCGAGCGGGAGGGCCAACGAGCAGTTCTTC.